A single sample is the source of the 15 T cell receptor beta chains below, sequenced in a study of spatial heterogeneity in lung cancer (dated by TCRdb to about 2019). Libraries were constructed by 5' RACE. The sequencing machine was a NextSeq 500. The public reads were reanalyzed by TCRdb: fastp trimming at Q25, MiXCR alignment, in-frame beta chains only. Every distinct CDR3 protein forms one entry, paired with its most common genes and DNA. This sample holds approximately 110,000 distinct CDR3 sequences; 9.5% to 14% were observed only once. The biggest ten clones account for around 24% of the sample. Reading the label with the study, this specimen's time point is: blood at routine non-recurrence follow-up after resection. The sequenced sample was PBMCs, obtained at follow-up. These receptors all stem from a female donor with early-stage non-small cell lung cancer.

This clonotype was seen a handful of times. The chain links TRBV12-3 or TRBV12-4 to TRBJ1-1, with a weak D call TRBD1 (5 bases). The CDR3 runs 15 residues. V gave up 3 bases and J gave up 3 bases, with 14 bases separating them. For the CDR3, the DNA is TGTGCCAGCAGTTTGTCGCGGTCGGGGGACACTGAAGCTTTCTTT. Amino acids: CASSLSRSGDTEAFF.

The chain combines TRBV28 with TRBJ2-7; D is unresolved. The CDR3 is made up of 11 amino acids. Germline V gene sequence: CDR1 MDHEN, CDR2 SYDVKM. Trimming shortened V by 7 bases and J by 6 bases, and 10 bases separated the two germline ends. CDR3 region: CASKVLGEQYF. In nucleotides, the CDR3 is TGTGCCAGCAAGGTCCTTGGCGAGCAGTACTTC.

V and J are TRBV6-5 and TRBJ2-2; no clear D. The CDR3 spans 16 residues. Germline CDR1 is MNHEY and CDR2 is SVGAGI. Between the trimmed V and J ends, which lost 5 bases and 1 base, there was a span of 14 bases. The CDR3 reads CASSKVTTMNTGELFF. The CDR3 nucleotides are TGTGCCAGCAGTAAAGTTACTACTATGAACACCGGGGAGCTGTTTTTT.

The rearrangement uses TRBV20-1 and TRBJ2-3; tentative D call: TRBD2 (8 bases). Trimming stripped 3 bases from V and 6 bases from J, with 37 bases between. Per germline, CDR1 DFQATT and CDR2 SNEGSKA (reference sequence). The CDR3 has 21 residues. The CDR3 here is CSASAPEGLARPGTRGDTQYF. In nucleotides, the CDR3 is TGCAGTGCTAGCGCCCCCGAAGGACTAGCTAGGCCGGGGACCAGGGGGGATACGCAGTATTTT.

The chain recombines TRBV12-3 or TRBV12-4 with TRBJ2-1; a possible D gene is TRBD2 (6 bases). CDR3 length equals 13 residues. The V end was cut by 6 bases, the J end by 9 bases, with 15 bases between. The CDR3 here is CASRGWRDGEQFF. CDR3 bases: TGTGCCAGCAGGGGGTGGCGGGATGGTGAGCAGTTCTTC.

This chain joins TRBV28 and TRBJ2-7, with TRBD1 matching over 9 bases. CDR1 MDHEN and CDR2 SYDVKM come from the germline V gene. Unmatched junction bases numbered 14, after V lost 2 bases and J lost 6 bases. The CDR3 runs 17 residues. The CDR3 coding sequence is TGTGCCAGCAGTTTACCCCCGGGACAGGGAATGGAATTCGAGCAGTACTTC. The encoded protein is CASSLPPGQGMEFEQYF.

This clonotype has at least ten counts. The DNA of the CDR3 is TGTGCCAGCAGCTTAGGTTCGGACAGTTATCAGCCCCAGCATTTT. Amino acids: CASSLGSDSYQPQHF. The chain carries TRBV7-9 and TRBJ1-5; weak D call: TRBD1 (6 bases). The CDR3 is 15 residues long. V was cut by 1 base and J by 5 bases, with 12 bases left in between. Germline-derived CDR1 and CDR2 are SEHNR and FQNEAQ (reference sequence).

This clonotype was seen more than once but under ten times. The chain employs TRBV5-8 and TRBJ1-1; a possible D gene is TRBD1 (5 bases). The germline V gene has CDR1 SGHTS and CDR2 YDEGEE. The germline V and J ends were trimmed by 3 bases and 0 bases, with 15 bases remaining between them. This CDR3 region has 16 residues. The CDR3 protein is CASSSQPGLVNTEAFF. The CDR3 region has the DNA TGTGCCAGCAGCTCCCAGCCGGGACTCGTGAACACTGAAGCTTTCTTT. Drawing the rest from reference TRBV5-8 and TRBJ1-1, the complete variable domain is EAGVTQSPTHLIKTRGQQATLRCSPISGHTSVYWYQQALGLGLQFLLWYDEGEERNRGNFPPRFSGRQFPNYSSELNVNALELEDSALYLCASSSQPGLVNTEAFFGQGTRLTVV.

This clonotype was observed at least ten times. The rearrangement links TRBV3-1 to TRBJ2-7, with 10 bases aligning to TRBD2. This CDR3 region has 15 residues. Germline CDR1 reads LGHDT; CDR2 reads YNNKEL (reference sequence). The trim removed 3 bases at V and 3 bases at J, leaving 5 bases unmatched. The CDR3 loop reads CASSHLSSGSYEQYF. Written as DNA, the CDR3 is TGTGCCAGCAGCCACCTTTCTAGCGGGAGCTACGAGCAGTACTTC.

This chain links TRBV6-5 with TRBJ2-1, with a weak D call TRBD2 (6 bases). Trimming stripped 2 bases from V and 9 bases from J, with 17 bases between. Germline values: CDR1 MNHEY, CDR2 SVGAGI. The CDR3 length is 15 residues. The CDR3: CASSYAGGTKSEQFF. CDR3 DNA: TGTGCCAGCAGTTACGCGGGCGGGACGAAATCTGAGCAGTTCTTC.

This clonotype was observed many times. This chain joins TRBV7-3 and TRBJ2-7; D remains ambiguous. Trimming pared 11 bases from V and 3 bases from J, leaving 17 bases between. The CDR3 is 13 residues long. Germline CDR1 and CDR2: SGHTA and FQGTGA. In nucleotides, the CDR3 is TGTGCCCCACGGCTTGGGAACTGCTACGAGCAGTACGTC. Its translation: CAPRLGNCYEQYV.

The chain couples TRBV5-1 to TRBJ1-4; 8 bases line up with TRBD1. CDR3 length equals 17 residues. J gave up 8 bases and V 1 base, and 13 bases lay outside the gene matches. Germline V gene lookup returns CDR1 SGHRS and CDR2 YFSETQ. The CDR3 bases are TGCGCCAGCAGCTTGACGCCAGGGGGCCGCGTGGAAGAAAAACTGTTTTTT. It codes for CASSLTPGGRVEEKLFF.

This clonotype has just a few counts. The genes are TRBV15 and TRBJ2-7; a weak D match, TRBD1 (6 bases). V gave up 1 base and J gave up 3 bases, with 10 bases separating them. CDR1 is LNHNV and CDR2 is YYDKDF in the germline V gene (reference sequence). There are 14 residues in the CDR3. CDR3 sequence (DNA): TGTGCCACCAGCAGAGGAGGACAGTTCTACGAGCAGTACTTC. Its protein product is CATSRGGQFYEQYF.

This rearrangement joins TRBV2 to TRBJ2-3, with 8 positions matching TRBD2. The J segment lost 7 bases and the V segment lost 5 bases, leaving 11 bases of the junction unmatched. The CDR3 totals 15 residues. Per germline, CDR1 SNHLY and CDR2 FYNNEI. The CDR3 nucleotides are TGTGCCAGCAGTCCAGCGGGAGCCTTGCTGAATACGCAGTATTTT. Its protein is CASSPAGALLNTQYF.

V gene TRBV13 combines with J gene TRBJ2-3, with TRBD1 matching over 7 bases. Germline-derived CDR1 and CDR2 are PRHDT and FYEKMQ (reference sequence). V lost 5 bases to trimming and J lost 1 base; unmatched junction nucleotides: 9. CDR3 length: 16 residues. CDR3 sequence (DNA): TGTGCCAGCAGCCTTCGAAGGACAGGACGCACAGATACGCAGTATTTT. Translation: CASSLRRTGRTDTQYF.